This T cell receptor beta chain was recorded in a study of a mutant IDH1 vaccine in newly diagnosed glioma. The overall study: Vaccination began 4-6 weeks post radiotherapy alone, or with temozolomide cycles. Visit V12 was scheduled at week 35 and visit V13 at week 47. The earlier regimen, radiotherapy, temozolomide, or both, was most often both.

Time point denoted: week 35, safety follow-up. Every vaccination contained 300 ug of the mutant IDH1 20-mer peptide and was paired with topical imiquimod. Points on this clone: Its antigen is currently unknown.

This table comes from immunoSEQ multiplex PCR, and its TCRdb copy is limited to in-frame clones, with some not included. The table lists around 32,000 clones, about four fifths of them singletons. The CDR3 is made up of 14 amino acids. Trimming stripped 0 bases from V and 0 bases from J, with 9 bases between. Germline V lookup: CDR1 GTSNPN, CDR2 SVGIG (reference sequence). Regarding the study as a whole: Immune responses arising from the vaccine appeared in about 94% of patients.

The material sequenced was PBMCs, taken from a glioma patient whose treatment included an IDH1 peptide vaccine. The rearrangement uses TRBV30 and TRBJ2-7; D uncertain. This sequence was found in a woman in her late teens or twenties with glioma. The CDR3 coding sequence is TGTGCCTGGAGTGTCCAGCCCAGCTCCTACGAGCAGTACTTC. Residues: CAWSVQPSSYEQYF.